This is a list of T cell receptor beta chains from one sample in a study of shared clonotypes between healthy human individuals. Using immunoSEQ multiplex PCR, the repertoire was profiled, and TCRdb retains in-frame clones only, with some absent. In the table there are about 2.3 million clones, about nine tenths of which are singletons. The sample taken for sequencing was naive CD4+ T cells from PBMCs. These receptors originate from a man aged 18 to 29 in good health. Some clones in this sample may be carry-over from other donors' samples. Each CDR3 is given with its conserved first and last residue. Each record gives: V gene, D gene, J gene, clone size, CDR3 protein, CDR3 DNA. D genes are given only for firm matches. The size entry is marked missing in some rows and otherwise reads once, few, many or a size class.

>TRBV9|.|TRBJ1-1|.
CASSVSGQLNTEAFF
TGTGCCAGCAGCGTATCCGGACAGCTGAACACTGAAGCTTTCTTT
>TRBV2|.|TRBJ1-1|.
CASRFAFNTEAFF
TGTGCCAGCAGGTTCGCCTTTAACACTGAAGCTTTCTTT
>TRBV5-5|TRBD1|TRBJ2-7|.
CASSSGTERAYEQYF
TGTGCCAGCAGCTCTGGGACAGAGAGGGCCTACGAGCAGTACTTC
>TRBV28|.|TRBJ1-2|.
CASSPPHARAYGYTF
TGTGCCAGCAGTCCCCCCCACGCCCGGGCTTATGGCTACACCTTC
>TRBV7-2|.|TRBJ2-1|.
CASSFGLRNEQFF
TGTGCCAGCAGCTTCGGACTACGAAATGAGCAGTTCTTC
>TRBV7-2|.|TRBJ1-1|once
CASSLEVGGEAFF
TGTGCCAGCAGCTTAGAGGTCGGGGGTGAAGCTTTCTTT
>TRBV5-1|.|TRBJ1-1|.
CASRADSMNTEAFF
TGCGCCAGCAGAGCCGACAGCATGAACACTGAAGCTTTCTTT
>TRBV6-6|TRBD1|TRBJ1-1|.
CASRITGGAEAFF
TGTGCCAGCAGGATCACAGGGGGCGCTGAAGCTTTCTTT
>TRBV27|.|TRBJ2-7|.
CASSLRDGYEQYF
TGTGCCAGCAGTCTCCGGGACGGCTACGAGCAGTACTTC
>TRBV19|TRBD1|TRBJ2-7|.
CASRDRPQHEQYF
TGTGCCAGTAGGGACAGGCCACAGCACGAGCAGTACTTC
>TRBV7-9|.|TRBJ2-5|.
CASSLQNRVRQGDQETQYF
TGTGCCAGCAGCCTACAGAACAGGGTTCGACAAGGCGACCAAGAGACCCAGTACTTC
>TRBV29-1|.|TRBJ1-1|.
CSGGRGTEAFF
TGCAGCGGGGGGAGGGGCACTGAAGCTTTCTTT
>TRBV19|TRBD1|TRBJ2-5|.
CASNNLPGQGGETQYF
TGTGCCAGTAACAACTTACCGGGACAGGGTGGAGAGACCCAGTACTTC
>TRBV18|TRBD1|TRBJ1-3|once
CASSPETGPGNTIYF
TGTGCCAGCTCACCAGAGACAGGGCCAGGAAACACCATATATTTT
>TRBV4-1|.|TRBJ2-7|.
CASSQLGGHYFYEQYF
TGCGCCAGCAGCCAGTTGGGGGGCCACTACTTCTACGAGCAGTACTTC
>TRBV19|TRBD1|TRBJ2-3|.
CASSMAASGQGPETQYF
TGTGCCAGTAGTATGGCAGCCTCGGGACAGGGCCCCGAAACGCAGTATTTT
>TRBV5-1|TRBD1|TRBJ1-1|few
CASSFGTENTEAFF
TGCGCCAGCAGCTTCGGGACAGAGAACACTGAAGCTTTCTTT
>TRBV7-7|TRBD2|TRBJ2-3|.
CASSPGLAGGGTDTQYF
TGTGCCAGCAGCCCGGGACTAGCGGGGGGGGGCACAGATACGCAGTATTTT
>TRBV2|.|TRBJ2-1|.
CASSEGVGEQFF
TGTGCCAGCAGTGAGGGAGTAGGTGAGCAGTTCTTC
>TRBV5-1|.|TRBJ2-2|.
CASSLQGRSVVGELFF
TGCGCCAGCAGCTTGCAGGGGCGCTCCGTCGTTGGGGAGCTGTTTTTT
>TRBV18|.|TRBJ2-3|.
CASSPPGGGAQDTQYF
TGTGCCAGCTCACCACCGGGAGGGGGCGCGCAAGATACGCAGTATTTT
>TRBV9|.|TRBJ2-3|.
CASSASGGAGTQYF
TGTGCCAGCAGCGCCAGTGGGGGGGCCGGCACGCAGTATTTT
>TRBV7-2|TRBD1|TRBJ1-1|.
CASSPQGTGSGTEAFF
TGTGCCAGCAGCCCTCAAGGGACAGGGTCGGGCACTGAAGCTTTCTTT
>TRBV5-4|TRBD2|TRBJ2-3|.
CASSSGLAGFTDTQYF
TGTGCCAGCAGCTCCGGACTAGCGGGATTCACAGATACGCAGTATTTT
>TRBV11-2|TRBD2|TRBJ2-6|.
CASSYDSGTLGANVLTF
TGTGCCAGCAGCTACGATAGCGGGACGTTGGGGGCCAACGTCCTGACTTTC
>TRBV7-2|TRBD1|TRBJ2-7|.
CASRNPGQSAYEQYF
TGTGCCAGCCGCAACCCGGGACAGTCCGCCTACGAGCAGTACTTC
>TRBV9|.|TRBJ2-2|few
CASSVEHPPGELFF
TGTGCCAGCAGCGTAGAACATCCCCCCGGGGAGCTGTTTTTT
>TRBV18|.|TRBJ1-5|few
CASSPTAAYQPQHF
TGTGCCAGCTCACCAACGGCAGCTTATCAGCCCCAGCATTTT
>TRBV4-3|.|TRBJ2-2|.
CASSQTPGQNTGELFF
TGCGCCAGCAGCCAAACACCGGGACAAAACACCGGGGAGCTGTTTTTT
>TRBV18|.|TRBJ2-1|.
CASSPESGYNEQFF
TGTGCCAGCTCACCCGAGTCAGGGTACAATGAGCAGTTCTTC
>TRBV10-3|.|TRBJ1-1|.
CAISESPGRGNTEAFF
TGTGCCATCAGTGAGTCGCCCGGCAGGGGGAACACTGAAGCTTTCTTT
>TRBV5-5|.|TRBJ2-3|.
CASSLGGTDTDTQYF
TGTGCCAGCAGCTTGGGCGGGACAGACACAGATACGCAGTATTTT
>TRBV6-1|.|TRBJ1-1|.
CASSDGGRGTEAFF
TGTGCCAGCAGTGATGGGGGGCGTGGGACTGAAGCTTTCTTT
>TRBV11-3|TRBD1|TRBJ2-5|.
CASSLGTGAPQETQYF
TGTGCCAGCAGCTTAGGGACAGGAGCACCACAAGAGACCCAGTACTTC
>TRBV6-5|.|TRBJ2-7|.
CASSYSRVSYEQYF
TGTGCCAGCAGTTACTCGAGAGTTTCCTACGAGCAGTACTTC
>TRBV2|TRBD1|TRBJ1-1|.
CASTTRTGGQGNTEAFF
TGTGCCAGCACTACACGGACAGGGGGACAGGGGAACACTGAAGCTTTCTTT
>TRBV6-1|TRBD1|TRBJ2-7|.
CASSRDRTYEQYF
TGTGCCAGCAGTCGGGACAGGACCTACGAGCAGTACTTC
>TRBV18|.|TRBJ1-1|.
CASSPVGGNTEAFF
TGTGCCAGCTCACCGGTAGGGGGAAACACTGAAGCTTTCTTT
>TRBV9|TRBD1|TRBJ1-1|.
CASSPREGARAFF
TGTGCCAGCAGCCCCAGAGAGGGGGCGCGGGCTTTCTTT
>TRBV6-4|.|TRBJ1-5|.
CARDLSGASNQPQHF
TGTGCCAGGGATCTCAGCGGGGCTAGCAATCAGCCCCAGCATTTT
>TRBV6-5|.|TRBJ1-2|.
CASSYGAGSYGYTF
TGTGCCAGCAGTTACGGCGCAGGGAGCTATGGCTACACCTTC
>TRBV28|TRBD1|TRBJ1-2|.
CASSRPGQGTATF
TGTGCCAGCAGTCGTCCGGGACAGGGGACCGCTACCTTC
>TRBV28|.|TRBJ2-1|.
CASSRRPNEQFF
TGTGCCAGCAGCCGTCGTCCCAATGAGCAGTTCTTC
>TRBV5-4|TRBD1|TRBJ2-3|.
CASNAGTGEADTQYF
TGTGCCAGCAACGCCGGGACAGGGGAGGCAGATACGCAGTATTTT
>TRBV29-1|.|TRBJ2-1|.
CSGEWVGSYNEQFF
TGCAGCGGGGAATGGGTGGGGTCCTACAATGAGCAGTTCTTC
>TRBV18|TRBD1|TRBJ1-4|once
CASSFTGEANEKLFF
TGTGCCAGCTCATTCACAGGGGAGGCTAATGAAAAACTGTTTTTT
>TRBV5-1|TRBD2|TRBJ2-5|.
CASSPTSASETQYF
TGCGCCAGCAGCCCGACTAGCGCATCCGAGACCCAGTACTTC
>TRBV10-3|.|TRBJ2-1|.
CAINRGGAAPSSYNEQFF
TGTGCCATCAACAGGGGGGGAGCTGCCCCCAGCTCCTACAATGAGCAGTTCTTC
>TRBV5-6|.|TRBJ2-5|.
CASSSGTRMREQYF
TGTGCCAGCAGCTCCGGGACACGGATGAGGGAGCAGTACTTC